These 16 T cell receptor beta chains came from one sample sequenced in a study of T-cell memory formation after mild COVID-19. One entry per CDR3 protein results from TCRdb running MiXCR on the 5' RACE reads. The sample carries 120,000 or so distinct CDR3 sequences, about 18% recorded once. Sequenced sample: PBMCs or a T cell subset sorted from them (not recorded which). These receptors all stem from a man aged 18 to 29 who had mild COVID-19 (a few samples of this study predate the infection). Cell type and time point are not known.

The rearrangement uses TRBV11-2 and TRBJ2-1; 10 bases map to TRBD2. Germline loops: CDR1 SGHAT, CDR2 FQNNGV. Unmatched junction bases numbered 7, after V lost 5 bases and J lost 9 bases. The CDR3 loop spans 14 amino acids. CDR3 residues: CASSPVLAGGEQFF. CDR3 DNA sequence: TGTGCCAGCAGCCCTGTTTTAGCGGGAGGTGAGCAGTTCTTC.

The table lists this clonotype with a few counts. The V and J genes are TRBV11-2 and TRBJ1-3; D not certain. The CDR3 is made up of 11 amino acids. The ends were cut back, 10 bases at V and 4 bases at J, with 8 bases in the middle. The germline V gene has CDR1 SGHAT and CDR2 FQNNGV. The CDR3 DNA sequence: TGTGCCACCTCGGCCGGAAACACCATATATTTT. Translation gives CATSAGNTIYF.

This CDR3 is CASSLEGTGTNTQYF. For the CDR3, the DNA is TGCGCCAGCAGCTTGGAGGGGACAGGTACGAATACGCAGTATTTT. This chain links TRBV5-1 with TRBJ2-3; 8 bases are a match to TRBD1. V shed 0 bases, J shed 7 bases, and the junction held 7 bases outside the gene matches. Per germline, CDR1 SGHRS and CDR2 YFSETQ. The CDR3 is 15 residues long.

The rearrangement uses TRBV3-1 and TRBJ1-1, with TRBD1 matching over 8 bases. Germline CDR1 is LGHDT and CDR2 is YNNKEL (reference sequence). Unmatched junction bases numbered 4, after V lost 4 bases and J lost 3 bases. The CDR3 has 14 residues. CDR3 nucleotide sequence: TGTGCCAGCAGCCCGACAGGGGTTCACACTGAAGCTTTCTTT. Translated, it gives CASSPTGVHTEAFF.

The chain uses TRBV3-1 and TRBJ2-1, with 15 nucleotides matching TRBD2. Germline V gene lookup returns CDR1 LGHDT and CDR2 YNNKEL (reference sequence). This CDR3 contains 18 residues. Losses at the gene ends were 7 bases for V and 3 bases for J; bases not matched to a gene: 10. CDR3 sequence: CASTGGTSGGTYYNEQFF. In DNA form, the CDR3 reads TGTGCCAGCACCGGTGGGACTAGCGGGGGGACTTACTACAATGAGCAGTTCTTC.

V and J are TRBV12-3 or TRBV12-4 and TRBJ1-1; 9 nucleotides line up with TRBD1. The CDR3 has 15 amino acids. J gave up 2 bases and V 7 bases, and 8 bases lay outside the gene matches. The CDR3 sequence: CASTDLTGGNTEAFF. CDR3 nucleotide sequence: TGTGCCAGCACCGACCTGACAGGGGGTAACACTGAAGCTTTCTTT.

This clonotype was counted a few times. This chain connects TRBV12-3 or TRBV12-4 to TRBJ2-3; D not certain. V lost 3 bases, J lost 0 bases, and 10 bases lay in between. The CDR3 runs 15 residues. The CDR3 protein is CASSLKPPSTDTQYF. The CDR3 coding sequence is TGTGCCAGCAGTTTGAAGCCACCTAGCACAGATACGCAGTATTTT.

The rearrangement links TRBV5-1 to TRBJ2-7, with D unclear. Trimming took 2 bases from V and 0 from J, leaving 12 bases between them. The germline V gene has CDR1 SGHRS and CDR2 YFSETQ. The CDR3 is 15 amino acids. The CDR3 loop is CASSFTHKSSYEQYF. CDR3 DNA: TGCGCCAGCAGCTTCACACATAAGAGCTCCTACGAGCAGTACTTC.

This clonotype was detected only a few times. The gene calls are TRBV7-2 and TRBJ2-5; TRBD2 matches 8 bases. J was trimmed by 7 bases and V by 3 bases; bases with no gene match: 16. The CDR3 is 17 amino acids. Per germline, CDR1 SGHTA and CDR2 FQGNSA. The CDR3 nucleotides are TGTGCCAGCAGCTTGGGTTCTGCGCGGGGGGCGGTCGGGACCCAGTACTTC. This encodes CASSLGSARGAVGTQYF.

This clonotype was found many times. The rearrangement uses TRBV6-6 and TRBJ2-3, with D perhaps TRBD2 (5 bases). With 4 bases removed from V and 1 base from J, the gap between germline ends came to 12 bases. The germline CDR1 and CDR2 sequences are MNHNY and SVGAGI (reference sequence). The CDR3 totals 15 residues. CDR3: CASSSRGAGTDTQYF. The CDR3 DNA reads TGTGCCAGCAGTTCCCGTGGAGCGGGCACAGATACGCAGTATTTT.

There are a few counts of this clonotype. The rearrangement links TRBV29-1 to TRBJ1-1; 8 bases align to TRBD1. CDR3 size: 13 residues. V gave up 5 bases and J gave up 4 bases; unmatched junction bases: 6. Germline lookup yields CDR1 SQVTM and CDR2 ANQGSEA. The chain's CDR3 is CSVQTDRGTEAFF. The CDR3 DNA reads TGCAGCGTTCAGACCGACAGGGGCACTGAAGCTTTCTTT.

V usage is TRBV5-1 and J usage is TRBJ2-5; D is uncertain. The CDR3 covers 15 residues. The V gene lost 0 bases and the J gene lost 1 base, with 10 bases spanning the gap. Germline V lookup: CDR1 SGHRS, CDR2 YFSETQ. The CDR3 coding sequence is TGCGCCAGCAGCTTGGCGCAGCCGTCCCAAGAGACCCAGTACTTC. It translates to CASSLAQPSQETQYF.

The J gene is TRBJ2-5, the V gene TRBV9; 8 bases match TRBD1. V gave up 4 bases and J gave up 4 bases; unmatched junction bases: 6. The CDR3 runs 14 residues. In germline, CDR1 is SGDLS, CDR2 YYNGEE. CDR3 loop: CASSKTGAGETQYF. Here the CDR3 DNA reads TGTGCCAGCAGCAAGACAGGGGCGGGAGAGACCCAGTACTTC.

Ten or more counts support this clonotype. This sequence joins TRBV6-5 and TRBJ2-7, with D unresolved. CDR1 is MNHEY, CDR2 SVGAGI, per germline. The CDR3 runs to 17 residues. V lost 4 bases, J lost 4 bases, and 23 bases lay in between. This CDR3 reads CASSFVKAGKNSYEQYV. DNA for the CDR3: TGTGCCAGCAGTTTTGTTAAGGCCGGTAAGAATTCTTACGAGCAGTACGTC.

The rearrangement links TRBV7-9 to TRBJ1-1, with D maybe TRBD1 (6 bases). CDR1 SEHNR and CDR2 FQNEAQ come from the germline V gene (reference sequence). The CDR3 contains 13 residues. The germline V and J ends were trimmed by 5 bases and 1 base, with 8 bases remaining between them. The CDR3 region has the DNA TGTGCCAGCAGCATGGACAGGAACACTGAAGCTTTCTTT. Translation: CASSMDRNTEAFF.

The chain combines TRBV5-1 with TRBJ2-5, with no clear D. V was trimmed by 4 bases and J by 0 bases, leaving 10 bases between them. CDR1 is SGHRS, CDR2 YFSETQ, per germline. This CDR3 comprises 14 residues. CDR3 in amino acids: CASSPRAYQETQYF. CDR3 nucleotide sequence: TGCGCCAGCAGCCCAAGGGCGTACCAAGAGACCCAGTACTTC.